The rows below give T cell receptor beta chains drawn from one sample of a study of blood T cell repertoires in COVID-19. Libraries were prepared by immunoSEQ multiplex PCR; TCRdb keeps only in-frame clonotypes and omits some of them. This sample has roughly 280,000 clones, with 90% found just once. Sequencing was carried out using PBMCs or T cells enriched from blood (not recorded which). These receptors all stem from a woman aged 25 to 39 with acute COVID-19. Each CDR3 is given with its conserved first and last residue. D genes are given only for firm matches. Part of the rows lack a size; the others show once, few, many or a class for expanded clones.

CDR3nt | CDR3aa | d_gene | v_gene | abundance | j_gene
TGTGCCAGCAGCTACGGTCCTTCCTACGAGCAGTACTTC | CASSYGPSYEQYF | NA | TRBV11-3 | once | TRBJ2-7
TGTGCCAGCAGTTTATCCCTGACTATGCGCAATGAGCAGTTCTTC | CASSLSLTMRNEQFF | NA | TRBV28 | NA | TRBJ2-1
TGTGCCAGCAGCCGTACCCGGGACAGGGCTGTCACCGGGGAGCTGTTTTTT | CASSRTRDRAVTGELFF | TRBD1 | TRBV7-2 | NA | TRBJ2-2
TGTGCCAGCAGCTTAGGCTCGGCAGGGGGAGATGGCTACACCTTC | CASSLGSAGGDGYTF | TRBD1 | TRBV7-2 | NA | TRBJ1-2
TGTGCCAGCAGTTTGACAGGGGGAGGAGATGGCTACACCTTC | CASSLTGGGDGYTF | TRBD1 | TRBV28 | NA | TRBJ1-2
TGTGCCAGCAGCAGAGCAGGGAATTCACCCCTCCACTTT | CASSRAGNSPLHF | NA | TRBV7-2 | NA | TRBJ1-6
TGCGCCAGCAGCTTGGAATCAAGCGGGGGAAACATTCAGTACTTC | CASSLESSGGNIQYF | TRBD2 | TRBV5-1 | NA | TRBJ2-4
TGTGCCAGCTCACCAGGAGACACCCAGTACTTC | CASSPGDTQYF | NA | TRBV18 | NA | TRBJ2-5
TGTGCCAGCAGTGACCGGGACAGCTCGTTACGCACCTTC | CASSDRDSSLRTF | TRBD1 | TRBV2 | NA | TRBJ1-2
TGTGCCAGCAGCCACTTGCCTAGCGGGAGTTCAAATGAGCAGTTCTTC | CASSHLPSGSSNEQFF | TRBD2 | TRBV3-1/TRBV3-2 | NA | TRBJ2-1
TGTGCCAGTAGTATGGAGAGACAGAGAAATGAAAAACTGTTTTTT | CASSMERQRNEKLFF | NA | TRBV19 | NA | TRBJ1-4
TGTGCCAGCAGCTCCTCCTGGGACTTCTACAATGAGCAGTTCTTC | CASSSSWDFYNEQFF | NA | TRBV7-8 | NA | TRBJ2-1
TGTGCCAGCAGTGAACAGGGATATATATATAATTCACCCCTCCACTTT | CASSEQGYIYNSPLHF | NA | TRBV6-1 | NA | TRBJ1-6
TGTGCCAGCAGTCGACTAGCGGGAGGGGAAGAGACCCAGTACTTC | CASSRLAGGEETQYF | TRBD2 | TRBV2 | NA | TRBJ2-5
TGTGCCAGCTCACCCGAGGGCCCACGGGCTAACTATGGCTACACCTTC | CASSPEGPRANYGYTF | NA | TRBV18 | NA | TRBJ1-2
TGCGCCAGCAGCCCTTCTCGGGAGGGGTGGGCAGATACGCAGTATTTT | CASSPSREGWADTQYF | TRBD2 | TRBV4-1 | NA | TRBJ2-3
TGTGCCAGCAGCTCCCGCAGCACTAGCGGGATGGCCAATGAGCAGTTCTTC | CASSSRSTSGMANEQFF | TRBD2 | TRBV13 | NA | TRBJ2-1
TGTGCCAGCAGTGAATCCGGACAGGGCTGGGTGCAGCCCCAGCATTTT | CASSESGQGWVQPQHF | TRBD1 | TRBV6-1 | NA | TRBJ1-5
TGTGCCAGCAGTCTTGGAGTTCCCACAGATACGCAGTATTTT | CASSLGVPTDTQYF | NA | TRBV28 | NA | TRBJ2-3
TGTGCCAGCAGCCCTAGCGGAAGTAGCACAGATACGCAGTATTTT | CASSPSGSSTDTQYF | TRBD2 | TRBV7-3 | few | TRBJ2-3
TGTGCCAGCAGCTCGGGAACGCTGGACTACGAGCAGTACTTC | CASSSGTLDYEQYF | NA | TRBV7-9 | NA | TRBJ2-7
TGTGCCAGCAATCCCGGGACTCCCATCTCCAGGGAGCAGTTCTTC | CASNPGTPISREQFF | NA | TRBV27 | once | TRBJ2-1
TGTGCCAGCAGCCCGACAGCAACTAATGAAAAACTGTTTTTT | CASSPTATNEKLFF | NA | TRBV11-2 | NA | TRBJ1-4
TGTGCCAGCAGCGGGAGCGGGACCTCCTCCCACAATGAGCAGTTCTTC | CASSGSGTSSHNEQFF | TRBD2 | TRBV7-9 | NA | TRBJ2-1
TGTGCCAGCAGCCGAGATACCTACGAGCAGTACTTC | CASSRDTYEQYF | NA | TRBV13 | NA | TRBJ2-7
TGTGCCAGTACGGGACTAGCGGGAGCGAGGACCGGGGAGCTGTTTTTT | CASTGLAGARTGELFF | TRBD2 | TRBV19 | NA | TRBJ2-2
TGTGCCACCAGCAGAGATTTAGCTAGTTGGACAGATACGCAGTATTTT | CATSRDLASWTDTQYF | NA | TRBV15 | NA | TRBJ2-3
TGTGCCAGCAGTCATTGGGGGGACAGGGGGAACTACGAGCAGTACTTC | CASSHWGDRGNYEQYF | TRBD1 | TRBV7-9 | few | TRBJ2-7
TGTGCCTGGAGTGTAGGACAGGGAAGTCAGCCCCAGCATTTT | CAWSVGQGSQPQHF | TRBD1 | TRBV30 | NA | TRBJ1-5
TGCGCCAGCAGCCAAGATAACACAGGTTATTATTACGAGCAGTACTTC | CASSQDNTGYYYEQYF | NA | TRBV4-1 | NA | TRBJ2-7
TGTGCCTGGAGTACGACAGGGTACAATGAGCAGTTCTTC | CAWSTTGYNEQFF | TRBD1 | TRBV30 | NA | TRBJ2-1
TGTGCCAGCAGCTTGATTGGCGGGGGCATTAGCGACGAGCAGTACTTC | CASSLIGGGISDEQYF | NA | TRBV7-2 | NA | TRBJ2-7
TGTGCCAGCAGTTTATTAGGACTTAACACAGATACGCAGTATTTT | CASSLLGLNTDTQYF | NA | TRBV28 | NA | TRBJ2-3
TGTGCCAGCAGTTCTACAGGGGTTGGGGCCAACGTCCTGACTTTC | CASSSTGVGANVLTF | TRBD1 | TRBV6-5 | few | TRBJ2-6
TGTGCCAGCAGTTCCGGGTATTCTAATGAAAAACTGTTTTTT | CASSSGYSNEKLFF | NA | TRBV2 | NA | TRBJ1-4
TGCGCCAGCAGCCAAGATTGGGGGCAGGGCACAGATACGCAGTATTTT | CASSQDWGQGTDTQYF | NA | TRBV4-1 | NA | TRBJ2-3
TGTGCCACCTCCGGCGGGAGTAATGAAAAACTGTTTTTT | CATSGGSNEKLFF | NA | TRBV3-1/TRBV3-2 | NA | TRBJ1-4
TGTGCCAGCAGCAAACCCAACGATACGGTGAACACTGAAGCTTTCTTT | CASSKPNDTVNTEAFF | NA | TRBV21-1 | NA | TRBJ1-1
TGTGCCAGCAGCCTTTCACTCACCTCAGAGCACACGGGGGAAAAACTGTTTTTT | CASSLSLTSEHTGEKLFF | NA | TRBV5-6 | NA | TRBJ1-4
TGTGCCAGCAGTTTATATAGCTCTGGGGCCAACGTCCTGACTTTC | CASSLYSSGANVLTF | NA | TRBV28 | NA | TRBJ2-6
TGTGCCAGCAGTTACTCGGGGCAGACCTACGAGCAGTACTTC | CASSYSGQTYEQYF | NA | TRBV6-2/TRBV6-3 | NA | TRBJ2-7
TGTGCCAGCAGCCAAATGTTGGCGGGTGGGGCCGGGGAGCTGTTTTTT | CASSQMLAGGAGELFF | NA | TRBV4-2 | NA | TRBJ2-2
TGTGCCAGCAGTCCACCTCCGGGACAGATTGTCAATCAGCCCCAGCATTTT | CASSPPPGQIVNQPQHF | TRBD1 | TRBV27 | NA | TRBJ1-5
TGTGCCAGCAGCCTTAGCGGGATGGGAGAGACCCAGTACTTC | CASSLSGMGETQYF | TRBD2 | TRBV27 | NA | TRBJ2-5
TGTGCCAGCAGTCAGGCCCAGGGGGGTCCCTACGAGCAGTACTTC | CASSQAQGGPYEQYF | NA | TRBV7-9 | NA | TRBJ2-7
TGCGCCAGCAGCTGGCGGGAGACCACCGGGGAGCTGTTTTTT | CASSWRETTGELFF | TRBD2 | TRBV5-1 | NA | TRBJ2-2
TGTGCCAGCAGCTTAGTATCTCCGGGACTCTTCCCTCGGATTCAGTACTTC | CASSLVSPGLFPRIQYF | NA | TRBV7-9 | NA | TRBJ2-4
TGTGCCAGCAGCTGGGGAGATGCAACTAATGAAAAACTGTTTTTT | CASSWGDATNEKLFF | NA | TRBV11-2 | NA | TRBJ1-4